These 27 T cell receptor beta chains originate from one sample sequenced in a study of T cell responses to AZD1222 COVID-19 vaccine. Measured with immunoSEQ multiplex PCR; TCRdb has only the in-frame clones, and not every one. Counted here are 130,000 to 150,000 clones, about 92% occurring once; the ten biggest clones make up approximately 2%. The sequencing used peripheral blood, collected on day 0 of AZD1222 vaccination. Receptors were obtained from an adult in good health.

This rearrangement joins TRBV7-8 to TRBJ2-7; TRBD1 matches 10 bases. The junction had 4 bases not matched to a gene; V was cut back by 1 base and J by 1 base. CDR3 size: 16 residues. Per the germline V gene, CDR1 is SGHVS and CDR2 is FQNEAQ. The CDR3 nucleotides read TGTGCCAGCAGCTTAGAGGGGACAGGGGTTTCCTACGAGCAGTACTTC. Its protein product is CASSLEGTGVSYEQYF. Together with reference TRBV7-8 and TRBJ2-7, the CDR3 gives the full variable domain: GAGVSQSPRYKVAKRGQDVALRCDPISGHVSLFWYQQALGQGPEFLTYFQNEAQLDKSGLPSDRFFAERPEGSVSTLKIQRTQQEDSAVYLCASSLEGTGVSYEQYFGPGTRLTVT.

The chain uses TRBV3-1 (or the pseudogene TRBV3-2) and TRBJ1-2; 10 positions match TRBD1. Trimming at V came to 1 base and at J to 3 bases, leaving 2 bases not matched to a gene. This CDR3 comprises 15 residues. Germline CDR1 reads LGHDT; CDR2 reads YNNKEL (reference sequence). CDR3 nucleotide sequence: TGTGCCAGCAGCCAAGGGGGACAGGGGTACTATGGCTACACCTTC. Its protein product is CASSQGGQGYYGYTF.

As regards this clone: The same CDR3 arises from other DNA sequences in this sample as well. The CDR3 spells CASSLGRNTEAFF. CDR3 sequence (DNA): TGTGCCAGCAGCTTGGGCAGGAACACTGAAGCTTTCTTT. The chain uses TRBV5-4 and TRBJ1-1; D ambiguous. V was clipped by 0 bases and J by 1 base, with 4 bases between them. This CDR3 is 13 amino acids long. Germline assignment: CDR1 SGHNT and CDR2 YYREEE (reference sequence).

This chain links TRBV12-3 or TRBV12-4 with TRBJ1-2; 9 bases align to TRBD1. The ends lost 5 bases at V and 4 bases at J; junction bases unmatched: 2. The CDR3 consists of 13 residues. The CDR3: CASSPGQGYGYTF. CDR3 DNA: TGTGCCAGCAGTCCGGGACAGGGCTATGGCTACACCTTC.

The CDR3 loop reads CASQRGWTNYGYTF. CDR3 DNA: TGTGCCAGCCAAAGAGGATGGACTAACTATGGCTACACCTTC. The chain is built from TRBV6-5 and TRBJ1-2, with D uncertain. Trimming stripped 8 bases from V and 0 bases from J, with 13 bases between. The CDR3 consists of 14 residues. The germline V gene encodes CDR1 MNHEY and CDR2 SVGAGI.

This clone was detected once. The V call is TRBV7-3, the J call TRBJ2-3; 12 nucleotides align to TRBD2. CDR1 and CDR2 (germline): SGHTA, FQGTGA. The junction had 5 bases not matched to a gene; V was cut back by 5 bases and J by 5 bases. The CDR3 runs 15 residues. The CDR3 region has the DNA TGTGCCAGCAGCCTAGCGGGGGGGTCTCGAGATACGCAGTATTTT. Its translation is CASSLAGGSRDTQYF. Full variable domain (rest looked up from reference TRBV7-3 and TRBJ2-3): GAGVSQTPSNKVTEKGKYVELRCDPISGHTALYWYRQSLGQGPEFLIYFQGTGAADDSGLPNDRFFAVRPEGSVSTLKIQRTERGDSAVYLCASSLAGGSRDTQYFGPGTRLTVL.

This chain connects TRBV9 to TRBJ1-5; no clear D gene. Germline V lookup: CDR1 SGDLS, CDR2 YYNGEE. V was shortened by 3 bases and J by 4 bases, with 8 bases between the two germline ends. The CDR3 runs to 13 residues. CDR3 sequence reads: CASSDGDNQPQHF. The CDR3 coding sequence is TGTGCCAGCAGCGACGGAGATAATCAGCCCCAGCATTTT.

This chain uses TRBV5-4 with TRBJ1-1; no clear D gene. The V end lost 0 bases, the J end lost 1 base, and 10 bases lay between the germline ends. The CDR3 contains 15 residues. CDR1 is SGHNT and CDR2 is YYREEE in the germline V gene (reference sequence). The CDR3 nucleotides are TGTGCCAGCAGCTTGGTAGGGATTACGAACACTGAAGCTTTCTTT. Translation: CASSLVGITNTEAFF.

V is TRBV7-2 and J is TRBJ2-3; a possible D gene is TRBD1 (6 bases). Between the trimmed V and J ends, which lost 3 bases and 5 bases, there was a span of 18 bases. The germline V gene encodes CDR1 SGHTA and CDR2 FQGNSA. The CDR3 has 16 amino acids. CDR3 loop: CASSLSGGAPQDTQYF. The CDR3 region has the DNA TGTGCCAGCAGCTTGAGTGGGGGCGCCCCACAAGATACGCAGTATTTT.

The V call is TRBV4-1, the J call TRBJ2-4; the D gene could be TRBD1 or TRBD2 (5 bases each). Germline-derived CDR1 and CDR2 are MGHRA and YSYEKL. The CDR3 is 19 residues long. V lost 0 bases and J lost 1, with 19 bases in between. DNA for the CDR3: TGCGCCAGCAGCCAAGAAGGGGACCGACATCGGAGGGCCAAAAACATTCAGTACTTC. Amino acids: CASSQEGDRHRRAKNIQYF.

The V call is TRBV6-5, the J call TRBJ1-1; no clear D gene. The CDR3 length is 13 residues. Trimming took 5 bases from V and 0 from J, leaving 7 bases between them. Per germline, CDR1 MNHEY and CDR2 SVGAGI. The CDR3 region is CASSQYMNTEAFF. The CDR3 nucleotides read TGTGCCAGCAGTCAATACATGAACACTGAAGCTTTCTTT.

The gene calls are TRBV19 and TRBJ2-1; possible D gene TRBD2, 5 bases. Germline CDR1 reads LNHDA; CDR2 reads SQIVND (reference sequence). This CDR3 contains 15 residues. Trimming left V 4 bases short and J 2 bases short, with 12 bases between. This chain's CDR3 is CASSKSGATYNEQFF. DNA for the CDR3: TGTGCCAGTAGTAAAAGCGGAGCTACCTACAATGAGCAGTTCTTC.

This sequence joins TRBV3-1 (or the pseudogene TRBV3-2) and TRBJ1-2; no firm D call. The V gene's germline CDR1 is LGHDT and CDR2 YNNKEL (reference sequence). The CDR3 is made up of 14 amino acids. Trimming removed 0 bases at V and 5 bases at J, with 10 bases between. The CDR3 spells CASSQDRLGYGYTF. As DNA, the CDR3 is TGTGCCAGCAGCCAAGACAGATTAGGTTATGGCTACACCTTC.

The chain is built from TRBV5-5 and TRBJ1-1; no definite D call. Germline CDR1 reads SGHKS; CDR2 reads YYEKEE (reference sequence). This CDR3 is 13 amino acids long. V dropped 0 bases and J dropped 1 base, with 4 bases sitting between them. The CDR3: CASSLGGNTEAFF. The CDR3 DNA is TGTGCCAGCAGCTTGGGAGGGAACACTGAAGCTTTCTTT.

The chain carries TRBV29-1 and TRBJ2-7; D gene uncertain. The length of the CDR3 is 13 residues. Germline CDR1 and CDR2: SQVTM and ANQGSEA. V was clipped by 4 bases and J by 1 base, with 11 bases between them. The CDR3 region has the DNA TGCAGCGTTGCAACAGAGGATTCCTACGAGCAGTACTTC. This codes for CSVATEDSYEQYF.

The V and J genes are TRBV18 and TRBJ2-7; the match to TRBD1 covers 9 bases. CDR1 and CDR2 from the germline V gene are KGHSH and LQKENI. Germline trimming cut 4 bases from V and 5 bases from J; bases unmatched to any gene: 6. The length of the CDR3 is 14 residues. The DNA for the CDR3 is TGTGCCAGCTCACGGGACAGGGTCGAGAACGAGCAGTACTTC. Its protein product is CASSRDRVENEQYF. Looking up the rest from reference TRBV18 and TRBJ2-7 gives the full variable domain: NAGVMQNPRHLVRRRGQEARLRCSPMKGHSHVYWYRQLPEEGLKFMVYLQKENIIDESGMPKERFSAEFPKEGPSILRIQQVVRGDSAAYFCASSRDRVENEQYFGPGTRLTVT.

This clone occurred a few times. The CDR3 spells CASSPSEGNQPQHF. CDR3 sequence (DNA): TGTGCCAGCAGCCCATCCGAGGGCAATCAGCCCCAGCATTTT. The rearrangement joins TRBV7-8 to TRBJ1-5; D unresolved. The CDR3 sequence is 14 residues long. Germline V gene data show CDR1 as SGHVS and CDR2 as FQNEAQ. Trimming took off 5 bases at V and 2 bases at J, with 10 bases between the two ends. The whole variable domain, remainder taken from reference TRBV7-8 and TRBJ1-5, is GAGVSQSPRYKVAKRGQDVALRCDPISGHVSLFWYQQALGQGPEFLTYFQNEAQLDKSGLPSDRFFAERPEGSVSTLKIQRTQQEDSAVYLCASSPSEGNQPQHFGDGTRLSIL.

The gene calls are TRBV4-1 and TRBJ1-2; TRBD1 is a possible D gene (6 bases). Looked up from germline, CDR1 is MGHRA and CDR2 is YSYEKL. CDR3 length: 14 residues. V lost 1 base and J lost 5, with 11 bases in between. This CDR3 reads CASSQGDMRYGYTF. CDR3 bases: TGCGCCAGCAGCCAAGGGGACATGCGGTATGGCTACACCTTC.

The chain links TRBV9 to TRBJ2-2, with 7 bases that match TRBD2. Germline V gene lookup returns CDR1 SGDLS and CDR2 YYNGEE. V trimming: 4 bases; J trimming: 0 bases; junction bases outside the gene matches: 6. This CDR3 contains 16 residues. For the CDR3, the DNA is TGTGCCAGCAGCATTCGGGACTACACGAACACCGGGGAGCTGTTTTTT. Amino acid sequence: CASSIRDYTNTGELFF.

The count of this clone is one. In DNA form, the CDR3 reads TGTGCCAGCAGTCCATCCCCGGGCCCTGGAAACACCATATATTTT. Protein sequence: CASSPSPGPGNTIYF. V is TRBV27 and J is TRBJ1-3; no reliable D call. The CDR3 runs 15 residues. Trimming shortened V by 5 bases and J by 2 bases, and 13 bases separated the two germline ends. Germline lookup yields CDR1 MNHEY and CDR2 SMNVEV (reference sequence).

This rearrangement joins TRBV6-5 to TRBJ2-2; 9 positions match TRBD2. The CDR3 runs to 14 residues. Germline CDR1 is MNHEY and CDR2 is SVGAGI. Trimming cost V 8 bases and J 4 bases; bases outside gene matches: 5. CDR3: CASDSGGSTGELFF. The CDR3, as DNA: TGTGCCAGCGACAGCGGGGGGAGCACCGGGGAGCTGTTTTTT.

V is TRBV6-5 and J is TRBJ2-7; no clear D. Germline CDR1 reads MNHEY; CDR2 reads SVGAGI. V was trimmed by 4 bases and J by 1 base, leaving 8 bases between them. The CDR3 length is 13 residues. For the CDR3, the DNA is TGTGCCAGCAGTTTTCCGCCTTCCTACGAGCAGTACTTC. As protein: CASSFPPSYEQYF.

V gene TRBV19 combines with J gene TRBJ2-7; 8 bases are a match to TRBD2. Germline V gene sequence: CDR1 LNHDA, CDR2 SQIVND (reference sequence). V was pared by 3 bases and J by 7 bases, with 14 bases of the junction left unmatched. The CDR3 length is 16 residues. The CDR3 sequence is CASSIRERERFGEQYF. The CDR3 DNA sequence: TGTGCCAGTAGTATTCGAGAGCGGGAGCGGTTTGGAGAGCAGTACTTC. The variable domain in full, with the rest retrieved from reference TRBV19 and TRBJ2-7, is DGGITQSPKYLFRKEGQNVTLSCEQNLNHDAMYWYRQDPGQGLRLIYYSQIVNDFQKGDIAEGYSVSREKKESFPLTVTSAQKNPTAFYLCASSIRERERFGEQYFGPGTRLTVT.

The V and J genes are TRBV5-1 and TRBJ1-3, with D unclear. The CDR3 consists of 15 residues. Germline V gene lookup returns CDR1 SGHRS and CDR2 YFSETQ. V was shortened by 0 bases and J by 0 bases, with 7 bases between the two germline ends. The CDR3 bases are TGCGCCAGCAGCTTGGTCGGAATCTCTGGAAACACCATATATTTT. Residues: CASSLVGISGNTIYF.

V gene TRBV19 combines with J gene TRBJ2-5; D is undetermined. The CDR3 spans 11 residues. The V and J ends lost 5 bases and 4 bases respectively, with 5 bases between them. CDR1 and CDR2 from the germline V gene are LNHDA and SQIVND (reference sequence). CDR3 loop: CASSLRETQYF. The DNA for the CDR3 is TGTGCCAGTAGTCTGAGAGAGACCCAGTACTTC.

The rearrangement links TRBV2 to TRBJ1-2; perhaps TRBD1 as D (6 bases). V gave up 6 bases and J gave up 3 bases, with 17 bases separating them. The CDR3 length is 15 residues. CDR1 is SNHLY and CDR2 is FYNNEI in the germline V gene. This chain's CDR3 is CASSRGGAGDYGYTF. The CDR3, as DNA: TGTGCCAGCAGCCGGGGGGGGGCTGGAGACTATGGCTACACCTTC.

The chain recombines TRBV9 with TRBJ2-3, with 10 bases fitting TRBD2. Germline lookup yields CDR1 SGDLS and CDR2 YYNGEE. The trim removed 0 bases at V and 4 bases at J, leaving 8 bases unmatched. The CDR3 consists of 17 residues. The CDR3 sequence: CASSVGSLSGGADTQYF. As DNA, the CDR3 is TGTGCCAGCAGCGTAGGGAGCCTAAGCGGGGGGGCAGATACGCAGTATTTT.